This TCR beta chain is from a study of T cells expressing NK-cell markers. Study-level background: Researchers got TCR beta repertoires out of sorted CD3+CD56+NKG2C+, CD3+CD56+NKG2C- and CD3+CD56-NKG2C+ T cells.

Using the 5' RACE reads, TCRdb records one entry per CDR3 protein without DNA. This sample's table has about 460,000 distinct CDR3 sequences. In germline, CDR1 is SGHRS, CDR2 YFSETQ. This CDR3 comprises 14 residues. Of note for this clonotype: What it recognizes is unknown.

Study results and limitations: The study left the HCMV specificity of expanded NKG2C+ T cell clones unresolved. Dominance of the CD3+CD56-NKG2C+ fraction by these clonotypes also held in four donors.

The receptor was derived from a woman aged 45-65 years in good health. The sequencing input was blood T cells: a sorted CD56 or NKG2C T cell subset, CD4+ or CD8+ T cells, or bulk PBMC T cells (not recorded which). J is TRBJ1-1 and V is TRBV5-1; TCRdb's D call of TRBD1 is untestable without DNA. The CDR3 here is CASSLLTGSTEAFF. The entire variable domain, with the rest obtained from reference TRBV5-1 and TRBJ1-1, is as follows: KAGVTQTPRYLIKTRGQQVTLSCSPISGHRSVSWYQQTPGQGLQFLFEYFSETQRNKGNFPGRFSGRQFSNSRSEMNVSTLELGDSALYLCASSLLTGSTEAFFGQGTRLTVV.